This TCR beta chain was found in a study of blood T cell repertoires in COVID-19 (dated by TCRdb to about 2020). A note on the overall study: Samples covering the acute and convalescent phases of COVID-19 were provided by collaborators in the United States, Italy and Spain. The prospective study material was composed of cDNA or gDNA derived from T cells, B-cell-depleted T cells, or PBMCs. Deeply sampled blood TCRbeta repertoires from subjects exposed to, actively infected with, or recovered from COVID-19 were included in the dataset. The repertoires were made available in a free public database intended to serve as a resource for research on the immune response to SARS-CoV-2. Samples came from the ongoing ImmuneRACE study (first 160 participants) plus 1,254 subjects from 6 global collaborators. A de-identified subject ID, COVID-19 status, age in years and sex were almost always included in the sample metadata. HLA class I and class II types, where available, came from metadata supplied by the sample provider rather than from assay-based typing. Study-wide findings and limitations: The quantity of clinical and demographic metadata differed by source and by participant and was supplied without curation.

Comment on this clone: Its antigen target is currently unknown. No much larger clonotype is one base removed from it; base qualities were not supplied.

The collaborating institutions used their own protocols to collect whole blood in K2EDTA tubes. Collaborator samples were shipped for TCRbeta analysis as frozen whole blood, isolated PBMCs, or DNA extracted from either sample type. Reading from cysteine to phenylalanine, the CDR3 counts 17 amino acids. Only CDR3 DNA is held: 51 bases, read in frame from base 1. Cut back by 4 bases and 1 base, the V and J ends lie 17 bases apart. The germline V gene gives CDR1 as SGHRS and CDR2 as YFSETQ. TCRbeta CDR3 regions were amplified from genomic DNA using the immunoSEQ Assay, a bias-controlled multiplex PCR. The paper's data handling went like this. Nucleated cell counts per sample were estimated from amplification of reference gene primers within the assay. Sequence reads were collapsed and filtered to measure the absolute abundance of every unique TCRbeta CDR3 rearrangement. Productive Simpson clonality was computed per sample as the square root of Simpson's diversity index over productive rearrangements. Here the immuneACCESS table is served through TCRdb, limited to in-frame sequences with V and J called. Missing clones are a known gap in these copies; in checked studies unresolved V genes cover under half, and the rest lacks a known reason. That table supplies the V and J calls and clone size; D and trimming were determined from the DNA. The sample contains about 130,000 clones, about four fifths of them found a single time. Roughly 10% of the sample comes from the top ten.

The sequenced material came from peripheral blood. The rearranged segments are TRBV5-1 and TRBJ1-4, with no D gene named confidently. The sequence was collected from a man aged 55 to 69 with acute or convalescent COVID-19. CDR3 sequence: CASSPNPFRVTNEKLFF. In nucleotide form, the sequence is TGCGCCAGCAGCCCTAACCCATTCCGGGTAACTAATGAAAAACTGTTTTTT.